This entry lists 22 T cell receptor beta chains sequenced from one sample in a study of cytomegalovirus exposure and HLA in healthy donors. TCRdb keeps only in-frame clones here, not all; method: immunoSEQ multiplex PCR. Among about 200,000 clones, more than 65% were seen once, and the ten largest hold roughly an eighth. Sequenced sample: PBMCs. These receptors came from a woman aged 25-40 years in good health and CMV-seropositive.

The chain combines TRBV6-6 with TRBJ2-5, with TRBD1 as a possible D gene (5 bases). The CDR3 is 14 amino acids. V was cut by 0 bases and J by 5 bases, with 10 bases left in between. Germline V gene data show CDR1 as MNHNY and CDR2 as SVGAGI (reference sequence). CDR3 loop: CASSYSQGLETQYF. DNA for the CDR3: TGTGCCAGCAGTTACTCGCAGGGCTTGGAGACCCAGTACTTC.

The chain combines TRBV9 with TRBJ2-3, with D perhaps TRBD2 (5 bases). Trimming removed 4 bases from V and 0 bases from J, with 15 bases in between. The length of the CDR3 is 16 residues. CDR1 SGDLS and CDR2 YYNGEE come from the germline V gene. The CDR3 nucleotides are TGTGCCAGCAGCCAACCCCCGGGGAAAAGCACAGATACGCAGTATTTT. Protein sequence: CASSQPPGKSTDTQYF.

Comment on this clone: Relative to the germline gene, one junction end is altered; a read error may explain this. The rearrangement links TRBV4-1 to TRBJ2-5, with TRBD2 identical over 8 bases. Looked up from germline, CDR1 is MGHRA and CDR2 is YSYEKL. The CDR3 is 14 residues long. The CDR3 spells CASSQAGVQETQYF. The DNA of the CDR3 is TGCGCCAGCAGTCAAGCGGGGGTACAAGAGACCCAGTACTTC.

The chain uses TRBV7-3 and TRBJ1-1; D is ambiguous. V gave up 4 bases and J gave up 5 bases, with 14 bases separating them. From germline, CDR1 is SGHTA and CDR2 FQGTGA. The CDR3 has 14 residues. CDR3 DNA: TGTGCCAGCAGCTCAGGTCCCGGTTCAACTGAAGCTTTCTTT. This gives the protein CASSSGPGSTEAFF.

The DNA of the CDR3 is TGTGCCAGCAGTTTCGGCCTAGCGGGAGTCGGTGAGCAGTTCTTC. Translated: CASSFGLAGVGEQFF. The V and J genes are TRBV27 and TRBJ2-1; 10 bases line up with TRBD2. This CDR3 spans 15 amino acids. CDR1 is MNHEY and CDR2 is SMNVEV in the germline V gene (reference sequence). Losses at the gene ends were 3 bases for V and 9 bases for J; bases not matched to a gene: 8.

The V and J genes are TRBV7-8 and TRBJ2-3, with 7 bases matching TRBD2. The CDR3 length is 16 residues. Per the germline V gene, CDR1 is SGHVS and CDR2 is FQNEAQ. With V trimmed by 0 bases and J by 0 bases, 3 bases remained unmatched. The DNA for the CDR3 is TGTGCCAGCAGCTTAGCGGTGGGAGGGAGCACAGATACGCAGTATTTT. This translates into CASSLAVGGSTDTQYF.

The chain couples TRBV5-1 to TRBJ2-7, with D possibly being TRBD1 (6 bases). Per the germline V gene, CDR1 is SGHRS and CDR2 is YFSETQ. V lost 1 base and J lost 3, with 14 bases in between. The CDR3 covers 15 residues. CDR3 residues: CASSLSLDRDYEQYF. CDR3 sequence (DNA): TGCGCCAGCAGCTTGTCGTTGGACAGAGACTACGAGCAGTACTTC.

CDR3 residues: CASSFTGSGNTIYF. The CDR3 nucleotides are TGCGCCAGCAGCTTTACCGGGTCCGGAAACACCATATATTTT. The rearrangement uses TRBV5-1 and TRBJ1-3; no firm D call. Per germline, CDR1 SGHRS and CDR2 YFSETQ. The CDR3 runs 14 residues. Deletions cut 2 bases from V and 4 bases from J, with 10 bases between.

This chain uses TRBV28 with TRBJ2-6; the D is unclear. The CDR3 spans 20 residues. CDR1 is MDHEN, CDR2 SYDVKM, per germline. V lost 1 base to trimming and J lost 2 bases, with 21 bases between them. DNA for the CDR3: TGTGCCAGCAGTTTATCCTGGCCTTCGCTCCTGCAGGCTGGGGCCAACGTCCTGACTTTC. Protein: CASSLSWPSLLQAGANVLTF.

This sequence joins TRBV6-5 and TRBJ2-3, with 7 nucleotides matching TRBD2. CDR1 is MNHEY, CDR2 SVGAGI, per germline. The CDR3 has 14 amino acids. Unmatched junction bases numbered 3, after V lost 4 bases and J lost 2 bases. The CDR3 region is CASSSGGPTDTQYF. The DNA of the CDR3 is TGTGCCAGCAGTTCGGGAGGTCCCACAGATACGCAGTATTTT.

This chain connects TRBV11-3 to TRBJ2-5; D is possibly TRBD2 (6 bases). From germline, CDR1 is SGHNT and CDR2 YENEEA. The CDR3 has 18 amino acids. The V and J ends lost 5 bases and 4 bases respectively, with 26 bases between them. CDR3 nucleotide sequence: TGTGCCAGCAGCCCAGGGATTGGAGGGACCGACCAGGGAGAGACCCAGTACTTC. Translation gives CASSPGIGGTDQGETQYF.

The V and J genes are TRBV10-3 and TRBJ1-5; possible D gene TRBD1, 5 bases. This CDR3 has 14 residues. Trimming shortened V by 2 bases and J by 7 bases, and 12 bases separated the two germline ends. CDR1 and CDR2 from the germline V gene are ENHRY and SYGVKD. CDR3 nucleotide sequence: TGTGCCATCAGTGAGGGGGGGGAGTTGCAGCCCCAGCATTTT. It codes for CAISEGGELQPQHF.

The rearrangement joins TRBV19 to TRBJ2-5; 11 bases line up with TRBD2. V dropped 1 base and J dropped 2; count of bases not matched to a gene: 12. The germline V gene encodes CDR1 LNHDA and CDR2 SQIVND (reference sequence). The CDR3 has 19 amino acids. The CDR3 loop is CASSIGPSGRNGSQETQYF. CDR3 nucleotide sequence: TGTGCCAGTAGTATAGGCCCTAGCGGGAGGAATGGATCACAAGAGACCCAGTACTTC.

This chain joins TRBV28 and TRBJ2-1, with TRBD1 identical over 11 bases. Per the germline V gene, CDR1 is MDHEN and CDR2 is SYDVKM. Trimming cost V 6 bases and J 8 bases; bases outside gene matches: 9. This CDR3 region has 15 residues. DNA for the CDR3: TGTGCCAGCAGGGGACAGGGGGGCCTTCTGGATGAGCAGTTCTTC. It yields the protein CASRGQGGLLDEQFF. The whole variable domain, filled in from reference TRBV28 and TRBJ2-1, reads DVKVTQSSRYLVKRTGEKVFLECVQDMDHENMFWYRQDPGLGLRLIYFSYDVKMKEKGDIPEGYSVSREKKERFSLILESASTNQTSMYLCASRGQGGLLDEQFFGPGTRLTVL.

DNA for the CDR3: TGTGCCATCGGGGGATGGACCGGGGAGCTGTTTTTT. Its translation: CAIGGWTGELFF. The genes are TRBV6-5 and TRBJ2-2; D perhaps matches TRBD2 (6 bases). V was pared by 10 bases and J by 5 bases, with 11 bases between. Germline lookup yields CDR1 MNHEY and CDR2 SVGAGI. The CDR3 totals 12 residues.

V gene TRBV27 combines with J gene TRBJ2-7, with 7 bases that match TRBD1. The germline gives CDR1 MNHEY, CDR2 SMNVEV (reference sequence). CDR3 size: 16 residues. V gave up 6 bases and J gave up 4 bases; unmatched junction bases: 15. The chain's CDR3 is CASSRTTGTVGYEQYF. The CDR3, as DNA: TGTGCCAGCAGCCGGACAACCGGGACAGTGGGGTACGAGCAGTACTTC.

The chain links TRBV4-2 to TRBJ2-7; 8 nucleotides align to TRBD2. This CDR3 is 16 amino acids long. Germline assignment: CDR1 LGHNA and CDR2 YNFKEQ. The junction had 5 bases not matched to a gene; V was cut back by 0 bases and J by 1 base. As DNA, the CDR3 is TGTGCCAGCAGCCAAGAGGGCGGGAGGACGTCCTACGAGCAGTACTTC. This gives the protein CASSQEGGRTSYEQYF.

The count of this clone is one. The chain recombines TRBV7-8 with TRBJ1-1; a possible D gene is TRBD1 (6 bases). Trimming took off 1 base at V and 5 bases at J, with 14 bases between the two ends. The CDR3 runs 15 residues. Germline V gene data show CDR1 as SGHVS and CDR2 as FQNEAQ. The CDR3 is CASSLEYRGGTEAFF. In nucleotides, the CDR3 is TGTGCCAGCAGCTTAGAGTATAGGGGGGGGACTGAAGCTTTCTTT.

This chain joins TRBV5-5 and TRBJ2-2; maybe TRBD2 (6 bases). Per germline, CDR1 SGHKS and CDR2 YYEKEE (reference sequence). The CDR3 sequence is 16 residues long. V was clipped by 4 bases and J by 3 bases, with 16 bases between them. This CDR3 reads CASSPLGGAYTGELFF. The CDR3 DNA sequence: TGTGCCAGCAGCCCCTTGGGCGGGGCGTACACCGGGGAGCTGTTTTTT.

The chain is built from TRBV28 and TRBJ2-7; perhaps TRBD1 as D (6 bases). CDR3 length: 13 residues. Per germline, CDR1 MDHEN and CDR2 SYDVKM. Trimming shortened V by 3 bases and J by 5 bases, and 11 bases separated the two germline ends. The CDR3 reads CASSLGAGDEQYF. DNA for the CDR3: TGTGCCAGCAGTTTGGGGGCGGGCGACGAGCAGTACTTC.

This chain uses TRBV9 with TRBJ2-7; TRBD2 aligns across 13 bases. J gave up 6 bases and V 2 bases, and 8 bases lay outside the gene matches. Germline V CDR1 and CDR2: SGDLS, YYNGEE. The CDR3 totals 16 residues. Here the CDR3 DNA reads TGTGCCAGCAGCGTTTCCGGACTAGCGGGAGTAGGCGAGCAGTACTTC. Its protein product is CASSVSGLAGVGEQYF.

The V gene is TRBV5-6, the J gene TRBJ2-5, with 9 bases aligning to TRBD1. The CDR3 has 14 amino acids. Germline V gene data show CDR1 as SGHDT and CDR2 as YYEEEE. Losses at the gene ends were 4 bases for V and 5 bases for J; bases not matched to a gene: 6. The CDR3 sequence: CASSPGTGPETQYF. The CDR3 DNA is TGTGCCAGCAGCCCCGGGACAGGGCCCGAGACCCAGTACTTC.